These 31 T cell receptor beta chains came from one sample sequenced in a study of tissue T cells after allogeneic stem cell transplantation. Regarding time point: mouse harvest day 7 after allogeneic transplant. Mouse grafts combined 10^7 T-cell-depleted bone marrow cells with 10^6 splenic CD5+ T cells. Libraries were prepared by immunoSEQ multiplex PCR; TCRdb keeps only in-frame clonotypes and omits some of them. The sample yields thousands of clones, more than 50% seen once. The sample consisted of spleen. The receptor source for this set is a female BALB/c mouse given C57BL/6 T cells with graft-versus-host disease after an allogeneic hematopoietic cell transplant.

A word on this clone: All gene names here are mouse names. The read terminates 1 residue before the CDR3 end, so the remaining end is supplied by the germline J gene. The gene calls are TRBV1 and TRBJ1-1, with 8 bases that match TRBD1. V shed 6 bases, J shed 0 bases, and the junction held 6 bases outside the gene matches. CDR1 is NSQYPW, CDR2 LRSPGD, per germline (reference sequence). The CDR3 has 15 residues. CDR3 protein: CTCSRQGMSNTEVFF. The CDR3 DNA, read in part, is TGCACCTGCAGCCGACAGGGGATGTCAAACACAGAAGTCTTC.

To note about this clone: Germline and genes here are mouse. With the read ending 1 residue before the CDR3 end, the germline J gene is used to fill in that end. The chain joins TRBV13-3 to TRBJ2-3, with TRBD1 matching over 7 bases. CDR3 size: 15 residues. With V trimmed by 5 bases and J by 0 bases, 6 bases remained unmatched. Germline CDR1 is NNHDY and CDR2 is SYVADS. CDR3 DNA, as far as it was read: TGTGCCAGCAGCTGGGACAGCTCTAGTGCAGAAACGCTGTAT. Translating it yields CASSWDSSSAETLY. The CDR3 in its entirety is CASSWDSSSAETLYF.

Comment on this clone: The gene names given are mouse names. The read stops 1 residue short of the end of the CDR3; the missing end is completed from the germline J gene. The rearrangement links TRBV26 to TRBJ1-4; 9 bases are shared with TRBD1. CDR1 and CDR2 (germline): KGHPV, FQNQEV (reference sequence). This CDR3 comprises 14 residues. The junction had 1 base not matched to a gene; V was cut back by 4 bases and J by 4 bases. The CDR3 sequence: CASSRQGVNERLFF. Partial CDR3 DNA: TGTGCCAGCAGTCGACAGGGGGTCAACGAAAGATTATTT.

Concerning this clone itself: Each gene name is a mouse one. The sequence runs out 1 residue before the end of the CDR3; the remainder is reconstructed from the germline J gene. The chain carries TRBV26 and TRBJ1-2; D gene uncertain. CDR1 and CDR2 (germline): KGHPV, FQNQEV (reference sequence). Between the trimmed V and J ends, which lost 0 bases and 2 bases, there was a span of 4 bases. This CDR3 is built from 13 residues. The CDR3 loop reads CASSLSQNSDYTF. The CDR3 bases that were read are TGTGCCAGCAGTCTGTCGCAGAACTCCGACTACACC. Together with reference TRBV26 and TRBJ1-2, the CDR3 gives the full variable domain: NSKVIQTPRYLVKGQGQKAKMRCIPEKGHPVVFWYQQNKNNEFKFLINFQNQEVLQQIDMTEKRFSAECPSNSPCSLEIQSSEAGDSALYLCASSLSQNSDYTFGSGTRLLVI.

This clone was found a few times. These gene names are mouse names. Here the CDR3 reads CASSIPRQDTQYF. CDR3 DNA (partial): TGTGCCAGCAGTATACCCAGGCAAGACACCCAGTAC. The chain couples TRBV19 to TRBJ2-5; unclear D gene. Read data end 1 residue before the CDR3 end; the end is taken from the germline J gene. V lost 1 base to trimming and J lost 3 bases, with 6 bases between them. This CDR3 comprises 13 residues. Germline CDR1 and CDR2: FNHDT and SITEND (reference sequence).

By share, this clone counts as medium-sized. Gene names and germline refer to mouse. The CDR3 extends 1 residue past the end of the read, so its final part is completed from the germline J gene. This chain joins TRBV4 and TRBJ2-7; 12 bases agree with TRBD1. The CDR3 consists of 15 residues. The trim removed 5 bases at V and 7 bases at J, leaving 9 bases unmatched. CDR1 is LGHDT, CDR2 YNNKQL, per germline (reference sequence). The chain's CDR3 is CASSPGTGGAREQYF. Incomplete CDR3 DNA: TGTGCCAGCAGCCCAGGGACAGGGGGCGCGAGGGAACAGTAC.

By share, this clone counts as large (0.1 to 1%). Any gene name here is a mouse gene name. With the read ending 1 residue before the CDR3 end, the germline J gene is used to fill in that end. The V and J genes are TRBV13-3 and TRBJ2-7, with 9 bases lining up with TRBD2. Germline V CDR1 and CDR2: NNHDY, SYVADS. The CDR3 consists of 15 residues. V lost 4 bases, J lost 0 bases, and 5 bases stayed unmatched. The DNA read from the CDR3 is TGTGCCAGCAGTACCACTGGGGGGAGCTCCTATGAACAGTAC. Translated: CASSTTGGSSYEQY. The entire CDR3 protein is CASSTTGGSSYEQYF.

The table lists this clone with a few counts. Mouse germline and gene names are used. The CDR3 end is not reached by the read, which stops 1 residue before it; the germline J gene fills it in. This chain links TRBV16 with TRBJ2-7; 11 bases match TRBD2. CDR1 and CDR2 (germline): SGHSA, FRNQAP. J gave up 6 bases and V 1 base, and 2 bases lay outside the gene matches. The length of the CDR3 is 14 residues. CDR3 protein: CASSLGTGGIEQYF. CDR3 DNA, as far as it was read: TGTGCAAGCAGCTTAGGGACTGGGGGGATTGAACAGTAC.

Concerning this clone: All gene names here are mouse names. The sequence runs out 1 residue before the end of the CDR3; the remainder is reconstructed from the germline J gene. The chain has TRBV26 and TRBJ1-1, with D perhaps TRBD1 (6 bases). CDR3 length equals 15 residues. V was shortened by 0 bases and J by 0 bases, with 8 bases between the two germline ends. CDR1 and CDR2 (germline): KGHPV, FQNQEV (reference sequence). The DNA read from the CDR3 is TGTGCCAGCAGTCTGTCGTACAGGGCAAACACAGAAGTCTTC. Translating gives CASSLSYRANTEVF. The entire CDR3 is CASSLSYRANTEVFF.

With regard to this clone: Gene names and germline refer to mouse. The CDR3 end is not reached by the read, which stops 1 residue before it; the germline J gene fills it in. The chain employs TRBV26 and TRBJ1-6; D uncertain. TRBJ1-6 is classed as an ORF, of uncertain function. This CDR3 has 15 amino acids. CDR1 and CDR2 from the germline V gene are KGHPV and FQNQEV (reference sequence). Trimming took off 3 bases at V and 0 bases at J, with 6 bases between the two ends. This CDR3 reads CASSLTDSYNSPLYF. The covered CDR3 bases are TGTGCCAGCAGTCTAACAGATTCCTATAATTCGCCCCTCTAC.

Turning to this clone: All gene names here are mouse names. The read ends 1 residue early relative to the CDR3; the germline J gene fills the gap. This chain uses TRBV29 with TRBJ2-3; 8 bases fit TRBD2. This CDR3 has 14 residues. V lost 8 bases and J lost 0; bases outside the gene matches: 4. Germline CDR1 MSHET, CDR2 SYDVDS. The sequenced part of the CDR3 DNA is TGTGCTAGCGGGACTGGTCCTAGTGCAGAAACGCTGTAT. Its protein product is CASGTGPSAETLY. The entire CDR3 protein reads CASGTGPSAETLYF.

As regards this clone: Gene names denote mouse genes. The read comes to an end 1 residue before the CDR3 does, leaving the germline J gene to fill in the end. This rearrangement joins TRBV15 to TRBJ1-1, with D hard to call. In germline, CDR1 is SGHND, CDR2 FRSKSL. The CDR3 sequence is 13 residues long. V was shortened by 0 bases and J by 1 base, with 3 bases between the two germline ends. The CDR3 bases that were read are TGTGCCAGCAGTTTAGCCCAAAACACAGAAGTCTTC. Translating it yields CASSLAQNTEVF. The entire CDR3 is CASSLAQNTEVFF.

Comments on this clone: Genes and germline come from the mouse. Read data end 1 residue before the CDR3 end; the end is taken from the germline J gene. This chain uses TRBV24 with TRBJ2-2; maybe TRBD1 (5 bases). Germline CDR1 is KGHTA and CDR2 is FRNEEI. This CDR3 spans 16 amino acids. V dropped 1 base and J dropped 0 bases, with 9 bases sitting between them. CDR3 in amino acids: CASSLSRGANTGQLYF. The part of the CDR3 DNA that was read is TGTGCCAGCAGTCTGTCGAGAGGGGCAAACACCGGGCAGCTCTAC.

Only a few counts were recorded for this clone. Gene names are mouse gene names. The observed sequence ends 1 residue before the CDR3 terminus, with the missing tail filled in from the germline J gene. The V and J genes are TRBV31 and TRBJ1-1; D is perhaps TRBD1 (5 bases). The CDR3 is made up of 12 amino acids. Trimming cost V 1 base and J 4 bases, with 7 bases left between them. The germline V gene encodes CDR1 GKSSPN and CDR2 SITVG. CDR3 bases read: TGTGCCTGGAGTCCAGGGAGCACAGAAGTCTTC. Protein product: CAWSPGSTEVF. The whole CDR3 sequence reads CAWSPGSTEVFF.

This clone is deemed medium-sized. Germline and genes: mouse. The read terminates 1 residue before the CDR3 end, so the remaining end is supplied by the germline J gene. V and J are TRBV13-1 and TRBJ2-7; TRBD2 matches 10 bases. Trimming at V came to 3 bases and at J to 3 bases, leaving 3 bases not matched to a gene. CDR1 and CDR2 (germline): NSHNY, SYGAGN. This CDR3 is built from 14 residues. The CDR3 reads CASSVGTGVYEQYF. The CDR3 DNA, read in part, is TGTGCCAGCAGTGTCGGGACTGGGGTCTATGAACAGTAC.

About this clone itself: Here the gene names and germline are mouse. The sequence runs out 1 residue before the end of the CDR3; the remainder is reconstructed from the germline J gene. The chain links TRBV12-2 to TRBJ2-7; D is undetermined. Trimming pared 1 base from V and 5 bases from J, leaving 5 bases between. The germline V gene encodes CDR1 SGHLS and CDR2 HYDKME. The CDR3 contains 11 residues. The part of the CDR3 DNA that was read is TGTGCCAGCTCTCTATGGCATGAACAGTAC. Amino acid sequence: CASSLWHEQY. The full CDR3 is CASSLWHEQYF.

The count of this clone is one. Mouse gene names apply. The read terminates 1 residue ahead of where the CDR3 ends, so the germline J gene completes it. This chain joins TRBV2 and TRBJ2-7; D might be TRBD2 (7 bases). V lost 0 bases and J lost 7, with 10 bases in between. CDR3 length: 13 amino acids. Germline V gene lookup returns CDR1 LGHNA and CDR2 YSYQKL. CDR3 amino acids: CASSQDGGREQYF. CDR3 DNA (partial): TGTGCCAGCAGCCAAGACGGGGGGCGGGAACAGTAC.

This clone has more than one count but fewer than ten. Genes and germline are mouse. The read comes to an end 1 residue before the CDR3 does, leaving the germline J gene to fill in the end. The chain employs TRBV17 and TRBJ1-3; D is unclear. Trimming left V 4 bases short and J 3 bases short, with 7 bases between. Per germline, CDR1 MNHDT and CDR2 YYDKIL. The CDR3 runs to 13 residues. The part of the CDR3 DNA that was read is TGTGCTAGCAGTACATGGGGTGGAAATACGCTCTAT. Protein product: CASSTWGGNTLY. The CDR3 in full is CASSTWGGNTLYF. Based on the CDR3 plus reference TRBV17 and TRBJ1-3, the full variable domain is DTTVKQNPRYKLARVGKPVNLICSQTMNHDTMYWYQKKPNQAPKLLLFYYDKILNREADTFEKFQSSRPNNSFCSLYIGSAGLEYSAMYLCASSTWGGNTLYFGEGSRLIVV.

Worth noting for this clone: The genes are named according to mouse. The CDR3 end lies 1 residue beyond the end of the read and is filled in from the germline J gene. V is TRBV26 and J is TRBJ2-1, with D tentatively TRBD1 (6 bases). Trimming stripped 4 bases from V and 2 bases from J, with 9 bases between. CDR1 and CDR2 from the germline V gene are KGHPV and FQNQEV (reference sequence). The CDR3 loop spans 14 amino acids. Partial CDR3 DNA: TGTGCCAGCAGTCCGACAGGTTACTATGCTGAGCAGTTC. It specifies CASSPTGYYAEQF. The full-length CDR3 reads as CASSPTGYYAEQFF.

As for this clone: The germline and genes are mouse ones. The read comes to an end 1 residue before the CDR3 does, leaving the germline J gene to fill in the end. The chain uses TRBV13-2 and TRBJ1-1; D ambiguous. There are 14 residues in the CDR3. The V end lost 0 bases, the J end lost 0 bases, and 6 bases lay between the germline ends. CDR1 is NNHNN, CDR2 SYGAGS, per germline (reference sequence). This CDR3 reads CASGDATANTEVFF. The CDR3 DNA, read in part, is TGTGCCAGCGGTGATGCCACAGCAAACACAGAAGTCTTC.

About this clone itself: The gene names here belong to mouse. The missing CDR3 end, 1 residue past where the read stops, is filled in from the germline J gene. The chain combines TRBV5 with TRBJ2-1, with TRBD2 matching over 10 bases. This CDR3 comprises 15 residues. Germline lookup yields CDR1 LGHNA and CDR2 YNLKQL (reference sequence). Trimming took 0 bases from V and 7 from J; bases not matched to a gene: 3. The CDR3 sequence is CASSQETGGRAEQFF. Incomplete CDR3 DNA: TGTGCCAGCAGCCAAGAGACTGGGGGGAGGGCTGAGCAGTTC.

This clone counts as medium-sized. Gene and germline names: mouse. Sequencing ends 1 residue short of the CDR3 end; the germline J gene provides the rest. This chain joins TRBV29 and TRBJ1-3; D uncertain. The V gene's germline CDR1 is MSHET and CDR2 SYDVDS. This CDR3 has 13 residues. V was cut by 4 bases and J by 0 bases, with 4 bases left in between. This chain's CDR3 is CASSYSSGNTLYF. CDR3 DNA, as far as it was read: TGTGCTAGCAGTTACAGTTCTGGAAATACGCTCTAT. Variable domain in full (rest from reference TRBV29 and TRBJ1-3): DMKVTQMPRYLIKRMGENVLLECGQDMSHETMYWYRQDPGLGLQLIYISYDVDSNSEGDIPKGYRVSRKKREHFSLILDSAKTNQTSVYFCASSYSSGNTLYFGEGSRLIVV.

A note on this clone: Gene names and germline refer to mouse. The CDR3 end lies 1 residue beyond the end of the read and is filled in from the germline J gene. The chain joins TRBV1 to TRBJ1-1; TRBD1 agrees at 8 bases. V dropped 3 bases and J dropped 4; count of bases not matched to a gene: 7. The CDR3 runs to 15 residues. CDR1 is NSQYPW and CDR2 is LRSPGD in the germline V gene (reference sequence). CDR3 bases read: TGCACCTGCAGTGCCACAGGGGGAAGGGGCACAGAAGTCTTC. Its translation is CTCSATGGRGTEVF. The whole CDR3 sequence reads CTCSATGGRGTEVFF.

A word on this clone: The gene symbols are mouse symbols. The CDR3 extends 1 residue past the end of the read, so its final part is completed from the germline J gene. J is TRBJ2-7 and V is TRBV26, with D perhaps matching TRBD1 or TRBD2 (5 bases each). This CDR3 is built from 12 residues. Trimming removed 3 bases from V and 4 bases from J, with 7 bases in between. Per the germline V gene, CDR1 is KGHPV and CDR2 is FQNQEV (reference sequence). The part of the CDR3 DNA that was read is TGTGCCAGCAGTCTTGGGGCGTATGAACAGTAC. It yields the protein CASSLGAYEQY. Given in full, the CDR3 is CASSLGAYEQYF.

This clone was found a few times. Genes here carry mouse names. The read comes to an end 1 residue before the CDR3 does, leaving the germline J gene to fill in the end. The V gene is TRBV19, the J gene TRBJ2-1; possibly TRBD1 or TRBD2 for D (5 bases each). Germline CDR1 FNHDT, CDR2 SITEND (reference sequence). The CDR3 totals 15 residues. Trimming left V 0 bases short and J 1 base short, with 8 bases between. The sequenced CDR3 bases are TGTGCCAGCAGTATAGTTGGGGCGAACTATGCTGAGCAGTTC. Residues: CASSIVGANYAEQF. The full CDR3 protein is CASSIVGANYAEQFF.

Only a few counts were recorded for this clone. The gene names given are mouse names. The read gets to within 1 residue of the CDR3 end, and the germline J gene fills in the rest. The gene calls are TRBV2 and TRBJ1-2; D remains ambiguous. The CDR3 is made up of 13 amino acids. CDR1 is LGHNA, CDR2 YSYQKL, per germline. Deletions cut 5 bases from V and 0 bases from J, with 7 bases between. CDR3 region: CASSFTTNSDYTF. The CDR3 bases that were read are TGTGCCAGCAGCTTTACAACAAACTCCGACTACACC.

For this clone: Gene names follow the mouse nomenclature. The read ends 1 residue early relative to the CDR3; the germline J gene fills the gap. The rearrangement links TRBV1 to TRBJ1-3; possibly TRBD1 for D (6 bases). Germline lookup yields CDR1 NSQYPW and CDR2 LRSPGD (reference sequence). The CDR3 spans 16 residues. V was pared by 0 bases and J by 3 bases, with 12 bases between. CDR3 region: CTCSAELAGDGNTLYF. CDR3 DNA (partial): TGCACCTGCAGTGCAGAACTCGCAGGGGATGGAAATACGCTCTAT.

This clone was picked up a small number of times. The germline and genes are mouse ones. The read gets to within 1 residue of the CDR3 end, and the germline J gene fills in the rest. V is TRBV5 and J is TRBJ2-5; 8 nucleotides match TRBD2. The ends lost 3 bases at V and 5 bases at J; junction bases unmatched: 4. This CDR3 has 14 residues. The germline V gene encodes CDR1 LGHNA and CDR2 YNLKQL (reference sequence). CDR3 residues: CASSQGLDRDTQYF. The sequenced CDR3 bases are TGTGCCAGCAGCCAGGGACTGGATAGAGACACCCAGTAC.

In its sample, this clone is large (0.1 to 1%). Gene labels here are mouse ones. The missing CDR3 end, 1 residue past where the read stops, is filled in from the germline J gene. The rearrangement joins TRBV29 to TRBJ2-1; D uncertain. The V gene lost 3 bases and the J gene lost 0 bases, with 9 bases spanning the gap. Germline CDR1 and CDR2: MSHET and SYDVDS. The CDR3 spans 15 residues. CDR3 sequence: CASSFDKINYAEQFF. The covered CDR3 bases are TGTGCTAGCAGTTTCGACAAAATTAACTATGCTGAGCAGTTC.

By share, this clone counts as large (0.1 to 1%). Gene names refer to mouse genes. The CDR3 DNA, read in part, is TGTGCCAGCAGTATTGACAGTAGCTCCTATGAACAGTAC. Its protein is CASSIDSSSYEQY. Given in full, the CDR3 is CASSIDSSSYEQYF. The V gene is TRBV19, the J gene TRBJ2-7, with D maybe TRBD1 (5 bases). The read is 1 residue too short to cover the CDR3 end, so that end is filled in from the germline J gene. The V gene's germline CDR1 is FNHDT and CDR2 SITEND (reference sequence). V lost 2 bases and J 0 bases, leaving 9 bases between the germline ends. The CDR3 runs 14 residues.

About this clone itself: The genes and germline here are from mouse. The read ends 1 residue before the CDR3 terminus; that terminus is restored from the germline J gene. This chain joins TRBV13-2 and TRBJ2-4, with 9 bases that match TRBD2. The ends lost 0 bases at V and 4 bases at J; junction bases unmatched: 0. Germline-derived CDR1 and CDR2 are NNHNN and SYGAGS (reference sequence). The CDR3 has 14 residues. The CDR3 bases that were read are TGTGCCAGCGGTGATGGACTGGGGGAAAACACCTTGTAC. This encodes CASGDGLGENTLY. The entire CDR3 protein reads CASGDGLGENTLYF.